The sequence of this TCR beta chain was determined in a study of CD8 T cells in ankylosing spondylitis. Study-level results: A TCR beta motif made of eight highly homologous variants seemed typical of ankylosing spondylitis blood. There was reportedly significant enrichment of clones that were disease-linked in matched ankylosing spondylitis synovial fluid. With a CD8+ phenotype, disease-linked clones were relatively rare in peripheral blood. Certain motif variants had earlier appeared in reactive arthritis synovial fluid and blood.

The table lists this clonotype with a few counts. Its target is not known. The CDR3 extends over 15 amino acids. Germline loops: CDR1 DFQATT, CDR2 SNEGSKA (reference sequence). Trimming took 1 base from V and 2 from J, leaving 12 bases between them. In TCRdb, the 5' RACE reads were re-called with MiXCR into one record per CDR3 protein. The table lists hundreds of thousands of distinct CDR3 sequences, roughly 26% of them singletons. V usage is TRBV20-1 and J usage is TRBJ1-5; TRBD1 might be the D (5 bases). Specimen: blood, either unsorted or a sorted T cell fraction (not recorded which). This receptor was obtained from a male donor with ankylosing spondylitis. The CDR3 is CSARVPGAGNQPQHF. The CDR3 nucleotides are TGCAGTGCTAGAGTTCCCGGGGCGGGCAATCAGCCCCAGCATTTT.